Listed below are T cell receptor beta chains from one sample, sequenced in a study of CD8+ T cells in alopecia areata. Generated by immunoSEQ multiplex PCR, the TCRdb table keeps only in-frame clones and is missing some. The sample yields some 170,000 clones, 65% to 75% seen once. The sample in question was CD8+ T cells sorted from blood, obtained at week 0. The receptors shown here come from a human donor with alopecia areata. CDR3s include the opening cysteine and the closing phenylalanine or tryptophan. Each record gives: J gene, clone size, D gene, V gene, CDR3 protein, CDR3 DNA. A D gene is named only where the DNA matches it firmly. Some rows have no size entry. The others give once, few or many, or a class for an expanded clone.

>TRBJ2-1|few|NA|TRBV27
CASSFRGREQFF
TGTGCCAGCAGTTTCAGGGGACGGGAGCAGTTCTTC
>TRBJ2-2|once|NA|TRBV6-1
CASSGWAGKAGELFF
TGTGCCAGCAGTGGATGGGCAGGGAAGGCCGGGGAGCTGTTTTTT
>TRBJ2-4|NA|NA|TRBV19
CASSIGVLAKNIQYF
TGTGCCAGTAGTATAGGTGTCCTAGCCAAAAACATTCAGTACTTC
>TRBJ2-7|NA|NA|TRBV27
CASRGSSYEQYF
TGTGCCAGCAGAGGCAGCTCCTACGAGCAGTACTTC
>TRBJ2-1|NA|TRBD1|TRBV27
CASVQGSSYNEQFF
TGTGCCAGCGTACAGGGGTCCTCCTACAATGAGCAGTTCTTC
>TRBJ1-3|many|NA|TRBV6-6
CASRISGQHPGNTIYF
TGTGCCAGCAGGATTTCAGGTCAACACCCTGGAAACACCATATATTTT
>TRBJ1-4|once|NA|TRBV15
CATSRDGSMSKKLFF
TGTGCCACCAGCAGAGATGGGAGTATGTCGAAAAAACTGTTTTTT
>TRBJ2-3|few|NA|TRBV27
CASSTGRLDTQYF
TGTGCCAGCAGTACCGGACGGCTCGATACGCAGTATTTT
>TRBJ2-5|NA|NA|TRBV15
CATKLSPKETQYF
TGTGCCACCAAGCTGTCCCCCAAAGAGACCCAGTACTTC
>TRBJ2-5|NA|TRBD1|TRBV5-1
CASSSRTGIQETQYF
TGCGCCAGCAGCTCGCGGACAGGGATCCAAGAGACCCAGTACTTC
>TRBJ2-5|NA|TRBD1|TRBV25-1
CASSEGQGFETQYF
TGTGCCAGCAGTGAAGGACAGGGATTTGAGACCCAGTACTTC
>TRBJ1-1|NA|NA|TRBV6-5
CASSYQGNTEAFF
TGTGCCAGCAGTTACCAGGGGAACACTGAAGCTTTCTTT
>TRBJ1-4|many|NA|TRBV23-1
CASSQSRRASEHEKLFF
TGCGCCAGCAGTCAATCGCGGAGGGCCTCGGAACATGAAAAACTGTTTTTT
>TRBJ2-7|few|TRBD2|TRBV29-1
CSVATSGGSYEQYF
TGCAGCGTTGCGACTAGCGGGGGCTCCTACGAGCAGTACTTC
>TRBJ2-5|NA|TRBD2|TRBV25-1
CASSELLLAGGPQETQYF
TGTGCCAGCAGTGAATTATTACTAGCGGGGGGACCCCAAGAGACCCAGTACTTC
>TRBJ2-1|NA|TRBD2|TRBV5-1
CASSWGGEEPRQFF
TGCGCCAGCAGCTGGGGGGGAGAGGAACCAAGGCAGTTCTTC
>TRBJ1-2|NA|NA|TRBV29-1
CSVEDRAGEFPYYGYTF
TGCAGCGTTGAAGATCGGGCAGGGGAATTCCCTTACTATGGCTACACCTTC
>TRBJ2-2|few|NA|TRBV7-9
CASMSGELFF
TGTGCCAGCATGTCCGGGGAGCTGTTTTTT
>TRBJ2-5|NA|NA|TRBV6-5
CASSYLQGPHQETQYF
TGTGCCAGCAGTTACTTGCAGGGCCCGCACCAAGAGACCCAGTACTTC
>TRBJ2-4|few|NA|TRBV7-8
CASSSRARDIQYF
TGTGCCAGCAGCTCCAGGGCCAGGGACATTCAGTACTTC
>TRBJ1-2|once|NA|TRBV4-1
CASSLLLTPRPDGYTF
TGCGCCAGCAGCCTCCTACTAACACCAAGGCCGGATGGCTACACCTTC
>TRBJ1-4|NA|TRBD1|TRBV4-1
CASSQTGTGSTEKLFF
TGCGCCAGCAGCCAAACAGGGACAGGGAGCACTGAAAAACTGTTTTTT
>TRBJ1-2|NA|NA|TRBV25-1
CASSANTGTYGYTF
TGTGCCAGCAGTGCAAATACAGGGACTTATGGCTACACCTTC
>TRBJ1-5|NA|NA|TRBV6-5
CASSPGPYSNQPQHF
TGTGCCAGCAGCCCAGGCCCGTATAGCAATCAGCCCCAGCATTTT
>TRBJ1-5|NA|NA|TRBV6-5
CASSRDSNQPQHF
TGCGCCAGCAGCCGGGACAGCAATCAGCCCCAGCATTTT
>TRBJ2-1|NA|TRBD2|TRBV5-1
CASSIVLAGIYNEQFF
TGCGCCAGCAGCATCGTTCTAGCGGGGATCTACAATGAGCAGTTCTTC
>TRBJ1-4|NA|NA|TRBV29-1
CSVVPVGGDEKLFF
TGCAGCGTGGTCCCGGTGGGCGGAGATGAAAAACTGTTTTTT
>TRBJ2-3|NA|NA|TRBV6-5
CASSDPGDTQYF
TGTGCCAGCAGTGACCCGGGGGATACGCAGTATTTT
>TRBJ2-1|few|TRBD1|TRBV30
CAWSVAGGRLNEQFF
TGTGCCTGGAGTGTTGCAGGGGGTCGGTTAAATGAGCAGTTCTTC
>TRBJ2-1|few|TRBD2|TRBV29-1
CSAAVPGLREGEQFF
TGCAGCGCGGCGGTACCGGGACTAAGGGAGGGTGAGCAGTTCTTC
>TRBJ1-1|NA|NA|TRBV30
CAWLSGGAEAFF
TGTGCCTGGCTCTCTGGAGGCGCTGAAGCTTTCTTT
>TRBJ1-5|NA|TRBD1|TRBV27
CASSPGQVPLSNQPQHF
TGTGCCAGCAGCCCGGGACAGGTTCCCCTTAGCAATCAGCCCCAGCATTTT
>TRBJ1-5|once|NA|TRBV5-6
CASSLGSQPQHF
TGTGCCAGCAGCTTAGGGAGTCAGCCCCAGCATTTT
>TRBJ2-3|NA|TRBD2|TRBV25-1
CASRAGDIMYTQYF
TGTGCCAGCAGAGCGGGGGACATCATGTATACGCAGTATTTT
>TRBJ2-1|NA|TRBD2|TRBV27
CASTPSGVNEQFF
TGTGCCAGCACCCCTAGCGGGGTCAATGAGCAGTTCTTC
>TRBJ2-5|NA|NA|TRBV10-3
CAISADSQETQYF
TGTGCCATCAGTGCTGACAGTCAAGAGACCCAGTACTTC
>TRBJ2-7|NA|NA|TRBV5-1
CASTEQGNYEQYF
TGCGCCAGCACGGAACAGGGAAACTACGAGCAGTACTTC
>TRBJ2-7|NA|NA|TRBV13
CASSLGLGGGAYEQYF
TGTGCCAGCAGCTTAGGGTTAGGCGGGGGCGCCTACGAGCAGTACTTC
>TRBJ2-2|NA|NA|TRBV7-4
CVGAGYRTGELFF
TGCGTAGGTGCGGGCTATAGGACCGGGGAGCTGTTTTTT
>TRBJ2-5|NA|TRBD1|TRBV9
CASSVNRGQQETQYF
TGTGCCAGCAGCGTAAACAGGGGACAACAAGAGACCCAGTACTTC
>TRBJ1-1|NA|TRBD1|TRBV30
CAWSSNRGTEAFF
TGTGCCTGGAGTTCGAACAGGGGGACTGAAGCTTTCTTT
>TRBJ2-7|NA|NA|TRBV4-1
CASSQASRGISSYEQYF
TGCGCCAGCAGCCAAGCGTCTCGCGGGATAAGCTCCTACGAGCAGTACTTC
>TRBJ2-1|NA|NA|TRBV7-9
CASSPTRTVSYNEQFF
TGTGCCAGCAGCCCAACGAGGACAGTATCCTACAATGAGCAGTTCTTC
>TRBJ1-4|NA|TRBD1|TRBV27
CASSPDRWNEKLFF
TGTGCCAGCAGCCCGGACAGGTGGAATGAAAAACTGTTTTTT
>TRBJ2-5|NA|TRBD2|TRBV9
CASSVVPGTTETQYF
TGTGCCAGCAGCGTAGTACCCGGGACTACAGAGACCCAGTACTTC
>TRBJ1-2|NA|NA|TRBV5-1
CASSLAPGLRDTRRGGGYTF
TGCGCCAGCAGCTTAGCCCCGGGCCTCCGGGACACCCGGCGAGGAGGCGGCTACACCTTC
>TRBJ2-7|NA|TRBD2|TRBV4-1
CASSLGTSGAYEQYF
TGCGCCAGCAGCCTCGGGACTAGCGGGGCATACGAGCAGTACTTC
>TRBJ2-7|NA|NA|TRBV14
CASSQDLRGQYF
TGTGCCAGCAGCCAAGATCTAAGGGGGCAGTACTTC
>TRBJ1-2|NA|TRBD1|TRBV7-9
CASSPNRGGYTF
TGTGCCAGCAGCCCCAACAGGGGAGGCTACACCTTC
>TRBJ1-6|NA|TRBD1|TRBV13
CASSSQGSSYNSPLHF
TGTGCCAGCAGCTCACAGGGGAGTTCGTATAATTCACCCCTCCACTTT
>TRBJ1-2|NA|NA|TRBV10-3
CAISESADGYTF
TGTGCCATCAGTGAGTCGGCGGATGGCTACACCTTC
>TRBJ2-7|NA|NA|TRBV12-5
CASGSISSYEQYF
TGTGCTAGTGGTTCGATCTCCAGCTACGAGCAGTACTTC
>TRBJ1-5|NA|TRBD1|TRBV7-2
CASSPNPRGQSQPQHF
TGTGCCAGCAGCCCGAACCCCAGGGGGCAAAGTCAGCCCCAGCATTTT